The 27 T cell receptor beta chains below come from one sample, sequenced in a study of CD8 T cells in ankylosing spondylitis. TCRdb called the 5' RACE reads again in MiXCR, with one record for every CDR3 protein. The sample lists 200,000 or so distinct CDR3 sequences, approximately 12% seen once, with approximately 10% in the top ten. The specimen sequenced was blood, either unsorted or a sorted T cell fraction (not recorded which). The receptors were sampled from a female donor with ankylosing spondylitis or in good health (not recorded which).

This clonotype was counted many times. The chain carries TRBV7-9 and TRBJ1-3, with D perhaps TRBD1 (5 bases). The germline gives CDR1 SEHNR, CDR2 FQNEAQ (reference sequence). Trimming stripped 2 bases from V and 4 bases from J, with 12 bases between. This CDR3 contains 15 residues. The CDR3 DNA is TGTGCCAGCAGCTTACGAGGGGAGTCAGGAAACACCATATATTTT. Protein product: CASSLRGESGNTIYF.

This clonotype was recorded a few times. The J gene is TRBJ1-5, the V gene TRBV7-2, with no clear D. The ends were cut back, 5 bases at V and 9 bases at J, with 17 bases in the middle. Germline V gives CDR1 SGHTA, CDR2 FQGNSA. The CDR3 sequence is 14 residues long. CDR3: CASSDPTVQGPQHF. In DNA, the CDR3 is TGTGCCAGCAGCGATCCAACGGTGCAAGGGCCCCAGCATTTT.

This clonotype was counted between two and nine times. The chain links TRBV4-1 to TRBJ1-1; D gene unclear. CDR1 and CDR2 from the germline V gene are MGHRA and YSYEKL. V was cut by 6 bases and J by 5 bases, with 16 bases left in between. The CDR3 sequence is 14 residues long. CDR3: CASRGILRGTEAFF. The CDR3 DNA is TGCGCCAGCAGGGGAATTTTGCGAGGGACTGAAGCTTTCTTT.

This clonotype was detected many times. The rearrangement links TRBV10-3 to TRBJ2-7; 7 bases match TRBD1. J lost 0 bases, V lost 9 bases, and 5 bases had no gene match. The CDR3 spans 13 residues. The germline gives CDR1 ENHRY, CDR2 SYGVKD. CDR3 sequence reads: CAIRTGSSYEQYF. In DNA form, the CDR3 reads TGTGCCATTAGGACAGGCAGCTCCTACGAGCAGTACTTC.

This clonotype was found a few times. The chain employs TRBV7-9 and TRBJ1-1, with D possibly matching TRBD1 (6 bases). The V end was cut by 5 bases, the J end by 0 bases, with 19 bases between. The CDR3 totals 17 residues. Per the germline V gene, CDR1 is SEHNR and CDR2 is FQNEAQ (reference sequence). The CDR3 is CASSPWGGGRMNTEAFF. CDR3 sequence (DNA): TGTGCCAGCAGCCCTTGGGGGGGGGGCCGTATGAACACTGAAGCTTTCTTT.

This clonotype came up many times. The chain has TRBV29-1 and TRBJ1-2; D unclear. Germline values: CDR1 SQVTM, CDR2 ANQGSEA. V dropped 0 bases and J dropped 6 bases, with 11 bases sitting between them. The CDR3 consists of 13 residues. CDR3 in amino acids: CSVEDPGGNGYTF. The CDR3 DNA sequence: TGCAGCGTTGAAGATCCCGGCGGAAATGGCTACACCTTC.

The CDR3 sequence: CASNTGIGYEQYF. The CDR3 DNA is TGTGCCAGCAATACAGGGATCGGCTACGAGCAGTACTTC. The V call is TRBV6-2 or TRBV6-3, the J call TRBJ2-7, with TRBD1 as a possible D gene (6 bases). The germline V gene has CDR1 MNHEY and CDR2 SVGEGT. CDR3 length: 13 amino acids. The V gene lost 7 bases and the J gene lost 3 bases, with 13 bases spanning the gap.

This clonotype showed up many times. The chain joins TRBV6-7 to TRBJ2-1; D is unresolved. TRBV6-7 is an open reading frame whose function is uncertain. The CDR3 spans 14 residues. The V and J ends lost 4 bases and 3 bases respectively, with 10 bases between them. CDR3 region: CASSSYGHYNEQFF. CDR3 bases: TGTGCCAGCAGTTCCTACGGCCACTACAATGAGCAGTTCTTC.

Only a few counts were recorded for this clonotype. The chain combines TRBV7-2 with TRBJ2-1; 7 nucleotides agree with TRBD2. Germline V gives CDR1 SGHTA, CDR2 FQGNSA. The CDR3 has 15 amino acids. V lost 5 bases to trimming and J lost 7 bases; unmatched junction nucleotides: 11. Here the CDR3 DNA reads TGTGCCAGCAGCGGACCTAGCGGACTCGGGAATGAGCAGTTCTTC. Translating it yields CASSGPSGLGNEQFF.

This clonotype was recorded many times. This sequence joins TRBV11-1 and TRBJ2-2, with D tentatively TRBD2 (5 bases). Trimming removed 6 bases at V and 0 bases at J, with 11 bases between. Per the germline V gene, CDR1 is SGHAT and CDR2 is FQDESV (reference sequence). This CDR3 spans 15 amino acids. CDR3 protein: CASRWGAANTGELFF. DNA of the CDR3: TGTGCCAGCAGGTGGGGAGCCGCGAACACCGGGGAGCTGTTTTTT.

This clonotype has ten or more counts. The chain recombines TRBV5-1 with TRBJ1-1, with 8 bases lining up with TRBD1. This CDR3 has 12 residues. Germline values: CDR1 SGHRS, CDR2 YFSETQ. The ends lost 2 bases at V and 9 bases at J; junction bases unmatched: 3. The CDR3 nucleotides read TGCGCCAGCAGCTTAGGACAGGGTAAAGCTTTCTTT. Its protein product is CASSLGQGKAFF.

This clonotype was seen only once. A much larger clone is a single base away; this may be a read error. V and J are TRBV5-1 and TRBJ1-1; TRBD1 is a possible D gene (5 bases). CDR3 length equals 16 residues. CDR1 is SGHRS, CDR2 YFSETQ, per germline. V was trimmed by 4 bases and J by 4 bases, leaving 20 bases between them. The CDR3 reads CASSLGPSPGITEAFF. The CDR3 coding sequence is TGCGCCAGCAGCCTGGGACCGTCCCCTGGGATCACTGAAGCTTTCTTT.

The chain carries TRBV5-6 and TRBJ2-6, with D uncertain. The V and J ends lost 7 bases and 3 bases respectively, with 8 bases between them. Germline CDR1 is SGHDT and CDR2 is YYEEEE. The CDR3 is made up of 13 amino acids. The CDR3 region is CASGPGGANVLTF. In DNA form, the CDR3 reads TGTGCCAGCGGCCCCGGTGGGGCCAACGTCCTGACTTTC. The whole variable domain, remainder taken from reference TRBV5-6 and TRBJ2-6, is DAGVTQSPTHLIKTRGQQVTLRCSPKSGHDTVSWYQQALGQGPQFIFQYYEEEERQRGNFPDRFSGHQFPNYSSELNVNALLLGDSALYLCASGPGGANVLTFGAGSRLTVL.

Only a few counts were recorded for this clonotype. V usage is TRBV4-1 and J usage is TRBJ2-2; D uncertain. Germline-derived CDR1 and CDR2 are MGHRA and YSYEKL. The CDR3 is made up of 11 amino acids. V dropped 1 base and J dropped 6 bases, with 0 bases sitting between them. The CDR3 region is CASSQAGELFF. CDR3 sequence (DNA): TGCGCCAGCAGCCAAGCCGGGGAGCTGTTTTTT.

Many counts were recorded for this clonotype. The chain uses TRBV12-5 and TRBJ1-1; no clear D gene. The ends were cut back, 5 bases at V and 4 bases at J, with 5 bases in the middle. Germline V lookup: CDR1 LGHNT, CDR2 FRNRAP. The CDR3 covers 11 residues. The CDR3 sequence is CASGPLTEAFF. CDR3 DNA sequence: TGTGCTAGTGGTCCCCTCACTGAAGCTTTCTTT.

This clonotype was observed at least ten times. The CDR3 loop is CSARVRGAYEQYF. The CDR3 nucleotides read TGCAGTGCTAGAGTACGAGGAGCCTACGAGCAGTACTTC. V and J are TRBV20-1 and TRBJ2-7; D gene unclear. Germline loops: CDR1 DFQATT, CDR2 SNEGSKA (reference sequence). The CDR3 runs to 13 residues. V was cut by 1 base and J by 2 bases, with 9 bases left in between.

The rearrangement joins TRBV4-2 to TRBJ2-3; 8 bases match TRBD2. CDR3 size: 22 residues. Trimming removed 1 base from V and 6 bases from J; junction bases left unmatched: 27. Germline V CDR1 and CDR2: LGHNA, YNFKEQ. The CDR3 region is CASSQGVNLLGTAGAHGDTQYF. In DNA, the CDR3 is TGTGCCAGCAGCCAAGGCGTCAATCTCTTAGGTACAGCGGGAGCTCACGGGGATACGCAGTATTTT.

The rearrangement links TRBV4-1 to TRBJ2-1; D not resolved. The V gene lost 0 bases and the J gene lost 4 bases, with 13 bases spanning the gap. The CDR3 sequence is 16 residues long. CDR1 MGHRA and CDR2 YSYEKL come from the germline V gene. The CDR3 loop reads CASSQDLGFLYNEQFF. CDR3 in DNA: TGCGCCAGCAGCCAAGACCTAGGGTTCCTTTACAATGAGCAGTTCTTC.

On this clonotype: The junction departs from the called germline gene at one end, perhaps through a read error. CDR3 bases: TGTGCTAGCAGCCGGGACAGCTACAATGAGCAGTTCTTC. Its translation is CASSRDSYNEQFF. The chain links TRBV7-7 to TRBJ2-1, with 7 bases aligning to TRBD1. Germline-derived CDR1 and CDR2 are SSHAT and FNYEAQ (reference sequence). The CDR3 consists of 13 residues.

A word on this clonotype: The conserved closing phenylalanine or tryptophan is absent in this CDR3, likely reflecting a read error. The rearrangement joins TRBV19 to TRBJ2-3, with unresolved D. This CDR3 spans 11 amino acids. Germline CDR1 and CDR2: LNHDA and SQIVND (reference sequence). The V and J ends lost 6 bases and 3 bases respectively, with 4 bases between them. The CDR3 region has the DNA TGTGCCAGTAGGATTACAGATACGCAGTATTTG. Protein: CASRITDTQYL.

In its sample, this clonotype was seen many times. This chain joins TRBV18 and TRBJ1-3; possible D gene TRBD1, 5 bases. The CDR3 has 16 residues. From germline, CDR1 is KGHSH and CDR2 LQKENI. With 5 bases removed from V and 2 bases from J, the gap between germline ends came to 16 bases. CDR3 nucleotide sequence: TGTGCCAGCTCATTTCAGGCCGAGGGGACTGGAAACACCATATATTTT. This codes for CASSFQAEGTGNTIYF.

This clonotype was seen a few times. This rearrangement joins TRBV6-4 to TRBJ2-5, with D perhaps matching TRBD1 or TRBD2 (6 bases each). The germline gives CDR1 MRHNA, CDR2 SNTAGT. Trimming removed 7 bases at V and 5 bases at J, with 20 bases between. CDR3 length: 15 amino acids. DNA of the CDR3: TGTGCCAGCAAAGGGGGACTGTTAGGGTCGGAGACCCAGTACTTC. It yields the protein CASKGGLLGSETQYF.

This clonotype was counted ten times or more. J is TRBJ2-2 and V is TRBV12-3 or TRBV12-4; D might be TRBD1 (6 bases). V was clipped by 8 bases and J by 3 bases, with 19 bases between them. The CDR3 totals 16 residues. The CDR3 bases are TGTGCCAGCCTACTAGGAACAGGGTGGGACACCGGGGAGCTGTTTTTT. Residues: CASLLGTGWDTGELFF.

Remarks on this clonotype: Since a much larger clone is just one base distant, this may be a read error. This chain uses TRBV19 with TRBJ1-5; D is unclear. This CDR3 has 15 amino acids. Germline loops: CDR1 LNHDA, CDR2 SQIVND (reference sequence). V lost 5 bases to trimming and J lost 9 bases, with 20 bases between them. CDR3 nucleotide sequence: TGTGCCAGTAGTGGTGGGGTATGGTCATATCGGCCCCAGCATTTT. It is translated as CASSGGVWSYRPQHF.

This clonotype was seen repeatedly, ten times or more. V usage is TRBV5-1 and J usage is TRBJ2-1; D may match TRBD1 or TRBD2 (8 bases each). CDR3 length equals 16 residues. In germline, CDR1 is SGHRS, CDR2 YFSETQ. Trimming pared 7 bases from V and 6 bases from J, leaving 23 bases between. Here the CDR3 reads CASDRGGQARGNEQFF. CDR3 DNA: TGCGCCAGCGACCGGGGGGGACAGGCCAGGGGCAATGAGCAGTTCTTC. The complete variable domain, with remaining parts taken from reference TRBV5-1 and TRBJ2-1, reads KAGVTQTPRYLIKTRGQQVTLSCSPISGHRSVSWYQQTPGQGLQFLFEYFSETQRNKGNFPGRFSGRQFSNSRSEMNVSTLELGDSALYLCASDRGGQARGNEQFFGPGTRLTVL.

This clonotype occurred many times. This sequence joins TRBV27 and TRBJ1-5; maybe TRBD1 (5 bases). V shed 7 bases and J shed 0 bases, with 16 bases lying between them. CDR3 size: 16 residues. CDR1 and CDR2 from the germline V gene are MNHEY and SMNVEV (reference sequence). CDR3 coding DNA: TGTGCCAGCAAAGATCGAGGGGCCGTTAGCAATCAGCCCCAGCATTTT. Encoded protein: CASKDRGAVSNQPQHF.

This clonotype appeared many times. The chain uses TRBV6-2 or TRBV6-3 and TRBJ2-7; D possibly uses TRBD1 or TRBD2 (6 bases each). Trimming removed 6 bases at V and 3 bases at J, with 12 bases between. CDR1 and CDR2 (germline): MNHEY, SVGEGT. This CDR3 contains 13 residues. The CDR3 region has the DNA TGTGCCAGCAGACTGGGGGGCCTCTACGAGCAGTACTTC. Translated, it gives CASRLGGLYEQYF.